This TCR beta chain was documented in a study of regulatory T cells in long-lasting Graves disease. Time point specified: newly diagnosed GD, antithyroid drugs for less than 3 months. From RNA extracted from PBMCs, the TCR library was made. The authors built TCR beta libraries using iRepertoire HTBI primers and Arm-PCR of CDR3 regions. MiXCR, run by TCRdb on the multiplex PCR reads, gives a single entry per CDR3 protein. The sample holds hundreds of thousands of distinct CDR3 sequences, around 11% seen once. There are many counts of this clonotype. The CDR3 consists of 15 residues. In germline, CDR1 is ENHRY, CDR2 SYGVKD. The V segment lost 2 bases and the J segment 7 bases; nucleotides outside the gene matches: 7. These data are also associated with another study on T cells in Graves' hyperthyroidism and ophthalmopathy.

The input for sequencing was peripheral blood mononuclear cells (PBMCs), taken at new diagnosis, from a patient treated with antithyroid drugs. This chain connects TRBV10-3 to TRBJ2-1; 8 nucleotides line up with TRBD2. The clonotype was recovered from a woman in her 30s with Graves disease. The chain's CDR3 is CAISEREGGKNEQFF. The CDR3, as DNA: TGTGCCATCAGTGAGCGGGAGGGAGGGAAGAATGAGCAGTTCTTC.